One sample yielded the 25 T cell receptor beta chains listed below, sequenced in a study of T cells expressing NK-cell markers. With the 5' RACE reads reprocessed, TCRdb shows one record per CDR3 protein and no DNA. The listing records more than 250,000 distinct CDR3 sequences. Sequenced sample: blood T cells: a sorted CD56 or NKG2C T cell subset, CD4+ or CD8+ T cells, or bulk PBMC T cells (not recorded which). Receptors were obtained from a man younger than 35 in good health.

V and J are TRBV6-1 and TRBJ1-1; as DNA is missing, the TRBD1 call by TCRdb cannot be tested. The CDR3 extends over 14 amino acids. Germline loops: CDR1 MNHNS, CDR2 SASEGT. CDR3 in amino acids: CASRPDRSNTEAFF.

The chain recombines TRBV9 with TRBJ2-5. CDR1 is SGDLS, CDR2 YYNGEE, per germline. The CDR3 contains 13 residues. CDR3 sequence: CASSVGAQETQYF.

The rearrangement uses TRBV10-3 and TRBJ1-6; TCRdb's D call of TRBD1 is untestable without DNA. The CDR3 contains 20 residues. The germline gives CDR1 ENHRY, CDR2 SYGVKD. The CDR3 loop reads CAISESWPTGASSYNSPLHF.

The V call is TRBV6-5, the J call TRBJ2-1; the TCRdb D gene call, TRBD2, has no DNA to confirm it. This CDR3 region has 16 residues. Germline assignment: CDR1 MNHEY and CDR2 SVGAGI. CDR3 region: CASSLNTGLAGPKQFF.

The chain has TRBV6-2 or TRBV6-3 and TRBJ2-5; TCRdb reports TRBD2, a call that lacks DNA to check it against. CDR1 and CDR2 from the germline V gene are MNHEY and SVGEGT. The CDR3 totals 16 residues. The CDR3 sequence: CASSFWKRRELETQYF.

V gene TRBV18 combines with J gene TRBJ2-1; TCRdb's D call, TRBD1, is unchecked because there is no DNA. The CDR3 spans 12 residues. Germline CDR1 reads KGHSH; CDR2 reads LQKENI. Here the CDR3 reads CATTDRDNEQFF.

The V and J genes are TRBV7-9 and TRBJ2-2. The V gene's germline CDR1 is SEHNR and CDR2 FQNEAQ (reference sequence). CDR3 size: 13 residues. This CDR3 reads CASSPRVSGELFF.

V and J are TRBV20-1 and TRBJ2-3. Germline CDR1 and CDR2: DFQATT and SNEGSKA (reference sequence). The CDR3 loop spans 14 amino acids. CDR3 in amino acids: CSASFSSSTDTQYF.

The chain employs TRBV7-2 and TRBJ1-2; the TCRdb D gene call, TRBD1, has no DNA to confirm it. The CDR3 extends over 15 amino acids. In germline, CDR1 is SGHTA, CDR2 FQGNSA. The CDR3 reads CASSPPPRELGGYTF.

The V and J genes are TRBV29-1 and TRBJ2-5; the D gene TCRdb calls, TRBD2, cannot be checked with no DNA. CDR1 is SQVTM, CDR2 ANQGSEA, per germline. The CDR3 contains 15 residues. The CDR3 here is CSVDGREGLQETQYF.

The chain links TRBV24-1 to TRBJ2-1; TCRdb's D call of TRBD2 is untestable without DNA. CDR3 length: 17 residues. Germline CDR1 is KGHDR and CDR2 is SFDVKD. CDR3 protein: CATNPTAILAGYNEQFF.

The rearrangement links TRBV20-1 to TRBJ2-5; TCRdb outputs TRBD2, but without DNA this stays unchecked. CDR1 is DFQATT, CDR2 SNEGSKA, per germline (reference sequence). This CDR3 is 14 amino acids long. CDR3 loop: CSAPRLEVQETQYF.

V gene TRBV20-1 combines with J gene TRBJ2-7; the D call of TRBD1 rests on TCRdb alone, since no DNA is present to check it. The CDR3 is 14 amino acids. The germline CDR1 and CDR2 sequences are DFQATT and SNEGSKA (reference sequence). The CDR3 here is CSARARINRDEQYF.

The rearrangement uses TRBV11-2 and TRBJ1-1; without DNA, the TCRdb call of TRBD1 cannot be checked. In germline, CDR1 is SGHAT, CDR2 FQNNGV. The length of the CDR3 is 15 residues. The CDR3 sequence is CASSTHITGLTEAFF.

This chain connects TRBV6-5 to TRBJ2-3; checking the TCRdb D call of TRBD2 is not possible without DNA. This CDR3 is 15 amino acids long. Looked up from germline, CDR1 is MNHEY and CDR2 is SVGAGI. Here the CDR3 reads CASSWGLTGTDTQYF.

The gene calls are TRBV5-6 and TRBJ2-2; TCRdb outputs TRBD2, but without DNA this stays unchecked. The CDR3 has 16 residues. The germline V gene has CDR1 SGHDT and CDR2 YYEEEE. The chain's CDR3 is CASSLGGRVETGELFF.

V usage is TRBV7-2 and J usage is TRBJ2-7; TCRdb's D gene call, TRBD2, goes unchecked for lack of DNA. The CDR3 length is 16 residues. Germline values: CDR1 SGHTA, CDR2 FQGNSA. The CDR3 loop is CASSFPGLAGPYEQYF. The whole variable domain, remainder taken from reference TRBV7-2 and TRBJ2-7, is GAGVSQSPSNKVTEKGKDVELRCDPISGHTALYWYRQSLGQGLEFLIYFQGNSAPDKSGLPSDRFSAERTGGSVSTLTIQRTQQEDSAVYLCASSFPGLAGPYEQYFGPGTRLTVT.

The chain recombines TRBV29-1 with TRBJ2-7; TCRdb indicates TRBD1, and absent DNA this call remains unverified. CDR3 length: 14 residues. Per the germline V gene, CDR1 is SQVTM and CDR2 is ANQGSEA. The CDR3 reads CTVEPEGGFYEQYF.

This chain links TRBV25-1 with TRBJ2-7; TCRdb reports TRBD1, a call that lacks DNA to check it against. Germline CDR1 reads MGHDK; CDR2 reads SYGVNS. The CDR3 length is 17 residues. CDR3 loop: CASSGVEQGISPYEQYF.

The rearrangement uses TRBV5-6 and TRBJ1-6; the TCRdb call, TRBD1, lacks DNA for checking. There are 14 residues in the CDR3. The germline CDR1 and CDR2 sequences are SGHDT and YYEEEE. CDR3 sequence: CASSFGHPNSPLHF.

This chain connects TRBV12-3 or TRBV12-4 to TRBJ2-1. This CDR3 is built from 14 residues. The CDR3 is CASSLAHGGNEQFF.

The J gene is TRBJ2-1, the V gene TRBV29-1; the TCRdb call, TRBD2, lacks DNA for checking. CDR3 size: 16 residues. Germline V CDR1 and CDR2: SQVTM, ANQGSEA. The CDR3 loop is CSVEGTSGDGRDEQFF.

The chain has TRBV7-9 and TRBJ2-5; TCRdb's D gene call, TRBD2, goes unchecked for lack of DNA. Germline values: CDR1 SEHNR, CDR2 FQNEAQ (reference sequence). There are 15 residues in the CDR3. Here the CDR3 reads CASSPPSGGEETQYF.

The chain uses TRBV14 and TRBJ2-3; TCRdb reports TRBD2, a call that lacks DNA to check it against. Germline-derived CDR1 and CDR2 are SGHDN and FVKESK. This CDR3 has 14 amino acids. The CDR3 sequence: CASSDSGREDTQYF.

The CDR3 spells CSATRANSPLHF. The chain has TRBV20-1 and TRBJ1-6. This CDR3 comprises 12 residues. From germline, CDR1 is DFQATT and CDR2 SNEGSKA (reference sequence).